The 23 T cell receptor beta chains listed next were all sequenced from one sample in a study of cytomegalovirus exposure and HLA in healthy donors. PCR involved 60 Vbeta and 13 Jbeta primers. Sequencing used immunoSEQ multiplex PCR; TCRdb keeps in-frame clones, though not all of them. This table holds 160,000 or so clones, about 80% found once. Sequencing was performed on PBMCs. The receptors were gathered from a man between 35 and 55 years old in good health and CMV-seronegative.

This clone was counted between two and nine times. The rearrangement uses TRBV5-1 and TRBJ2-7; weak D call: TRBD2 (7 bases). Per the germline V gene, CDR1 is SGHRS and CDR2 is YFSETQ. The CDR3 runs to 14 residues. V dropped 2 bases and J dropped 2 bases, with 11 bases sitting between them. The CDR3 DNA reads as TGCGCCAGCAGCTTTGGGGGGGCGGCCTACGAGCAGTACTTC. The encoded protein is CASSFGGAAYEQYF.

The chain links TRBV19 to TRBJ2-7; TRBD1 aligns across 12 bases. The CDR3 totals 14 residues. Germline loops: CDR1 LNHDA, CDR2 SQIVND (reference sequence). With 6 bases clipped from V and 4 bases from J, the junction kept 4 bases outside the gene matches. The CDR3 sequence: CASSVGQGAYEQYF. In nucleotides, the CDR3 is TGTGCCAGTAGCGTGGGACAGGGGGCATACGAGCAGTACTTC. The whole variable domain, remainder taken from reference TRBV19 and TRBJ2-7, is DGGITQSPKYLFRKEGQNVTLSCEQNLNHDAMYWYRQDPGQGLRLIYYSQIVNDFQKGDIAEGYSVSREKKESFPLTVTSAQKNPTAFYLCASSVGQGAYEQYFGPGTRLTVT.

The genes are TRBV25-1 and TRBJ2-4; unclear D gene. This CDR3 contains 12 residues. Germline V CDR1 and CDR2: MGHDK, SYGVNS. Trimming took 1 base from V and 7 from J, leaving 5 bases between them. The CDR3 sequence is CASSESLNIQYF. In DNA form, the CDR3 reads TGTGCCAGCAGTGAATCCCTCAACATTCAGTACTTC.

This clone was observed a few times. The J gene is TRBJ2-7, the V gene TRBV4-2, with TRBD2 matching over 12 bases. The ends lost 1 base at V and 0 bases at J; junction bases unmatched: 4. The CDR3 is 17 residues long. Per the germline V gene, CDR1 is LGHNA and CDR2 is YNFKEQ. In DNA form, the CDR3 reads TGTGCCAGCAGCCAAGTTCTAGCGGGAGGGAGCTCCTACGAGCAGTACTTC. Its protein is CASSQVLAGGSSYEQYF.

The gene calls are TRBV19 and TRBJ1-5; D is perhaps TRBD1 (5 bases). The CDR3 length is 14 residues. V gave up 3 bases and J gave up 4 bases, with 10 bases separating them. The germline V gene has CDR1 LNHDA and CDR2 SQIVND (reference sequence). This chain's CDR3 is CASSIDRPNQPQHF. In DNA form, the CDR3 reads TGTGCCAGTAGTATCGACAGACCTAATCAGCCCCAGCATTTT.

Here the CDR3 reads CASSFGLRRETYNEQFF. The CDR3 DNA is TGTGCCAGCAGCTTTGGACTACGACGGGAGACCTACAATGAGCAGTTCTTC. V gene TRBV11-3 combines with J gene TRBJ2-1; a weak D match, TRBD2 (6 bases). The CDR3 extends over 17 amino acids. Germline V gene lookup returns CDR1 SGHNT and CDR2 YENEEA. V gave up 3 bases and J gave up 2 bases, with 17 bases separating them.

This clone was recorded a few times. This chain connects TRBV5-1 to TRBJ2-1; 13 bases map to TRBD2. Unmatched junction bases numbered 3, after V lost 4 bases and J lost 8 bases. The CDR3 loop spans 14 amino acids. CDR1 is SGHRS and CDR2 is YFSETQ in the germline V gene. The DNA for the CDR3 is TGCGCCAGCAGCAGACTAGCGGGAGGACATGAGCAGTTCTTC. It codes for CASSRLAGGHEQFF.

This chain links TRBV28 with TRBJ2-3, with D perhaps TRBD2 (6 bases). CDR3 length equals 14 residues. Germline values: CDR1 MDHEN, CDR2 SYDVKM. Between the trimmed V and J ends, which lost 6 bases and 1 base, there was a span of 11 bases. The CDR3 sequence: CASSPGGGTDTQYF. The CDR3, as DNA: TGTGCCAGCAGCCCCGGCGGGGGCACAGATACGCAGTATTTT. The whole variable domain, filled in from reference TRBV28 and TRBJ2-3, reads DVKVTQSSRYLVKRTGEKVFLECVQDMDHENMFWYRQDPGLGLRLIYFSYDVKMKEKGDIPEGYSVSREKKERFSLILESASTNQTSMYLCASSPGGGTDTQYFGPGTRLTVL.

This clone showed up just once. The chain recombines TRBV7-2 with TRBJ2-2; a weak D match, TRBD1 (6 bases). Germline-derived CDR1 and CDR2 are SGHTA and FQGNSA. The CDR3 sequence is 16 residues long. Between the trimmed V and J ends, which lost 1 base and 5 bases, there was a span of 14 bases. CDR3 sequence (DNA): TGTGCCAGCAGCTTAGGGGCAGGGGTTGGAACCGGGGAGCTGTTTTTT. Its translation: CASSLGAGVGTGELFF.

The V gene is TRBV28, the J gene TRBJ2-7, with a possible D match to TRBD1 (6 bases). Germline V gives CDR1 MDHEN, CDR2 SYDVKM. Between the trimmed V and J ends, which lost 6 bases and 3 bases, there was a span of 12 bases. The CDR3 totals 13 residues. The CDR3 loop is CASRPGHFYEQYF. The CDR3 nucleotides are TGTGCCAGCAGGCCGGGACATTTCTACGAGCAGTACTTC.

This rearrangement joins TRBV15 to TRBJ1-4; maybe TRBD1 (6 bases). The germline V and J ends were trimmed by 3 bases and 8 bases, with 19 bases remaining between them. Looked up from germline, CDR1 is LNHNV and CDR2 is YYDKDF (reference sequence). This CDR3 comprises 16 residues. Written as DNA, the CDR3 is TGTGCCACCAGCAGTCATGTAGGGACATATAAGGAAAAACTGTTTTTT. It yields the protein CATSSHVGTYKEKLFF.

The J gene is TRBJ1-5, the V gene TRBV18, with TRBD1 matching 7 bases. CDR1 KGHSH and CDR2 LQKENI come from the germline V gene. The CDR3 extends over 14 amino acids. Unmatched junction bases numbered 10, after V lost 3 bases and J lost 11 bases. This CDR3 reads CASSPDRATVSQHF. CDR3 DNA: TGTGCCAGCTCACCCGACAGGGCGACTGTCTCCCAGCATTTT.

The rearrangement links TRBV6-1 to TRBJ1-3; TRBD1 matches 7 bases. V was pared by 4 bases and J by 5 bases, with 5 bases of the junction left unmatched. The CDR3 runs 14 residues. CDR1 MNHNS and CDR2 SASEGT come from the germline V gene. CDR3 in amino acids: CASSVDRARNTIYF. DNA of the CDR3: TGTGCCAGCAGTGTTGACAGGGCGAGAAACACCATATATTTT.

The genes are TRBV11-2 and TRBJ1-5; D call uncertain. The V end lost 0 bases, the J end lost 5 bases, and 5 bases lay between the germline ends. The CDR3 consists of 13 residues. The V gene's germline CDR1 is SGHAT and CDR2 FQNNGV. CDR3 loop: CASSLDRDQPQHF. CDR3 nucleotide sequence: TGTGCCAGCAGCTTAGATCGGGATCAGCCCCAGCATTTT.

V is TRBV6-1 and J is TRBJ1-1; D is undetermined. Trimming shortened V by 5 bases and J by 2 bases, and 9 bases separated the two germline ends. CDR1 and CDR2 (germline): MNHNS, SASEGT. The length of the CDR3 is 13 residues. Written as DNA, the CDR3 is TGTGCCAGCAGTACTGTCGGTAACACTGAAGCTTTCTTT. This sequence encodes CASSTVGNTEAFF.

The V call is TRBV6-1, the J call TRBJ2-2, with D perhaps matching TRBD2 (6 bases). V lost 1 base and J lost 3, with 18 bases in between. CDR1 and CDR2 from the germline V gene are MNHNS and SASEGT. This CDR3 is 18 amino acids long. The CDR3 sequence is CASSEVNSGGWDTGELFF. In DNA form, the CDR3 reads TGTGCCAGCAGTGAAGTCAATTCCGGGGGTTGGGACACCGGGGAGCTGTTTTTT.

The rearrangement links TRBV27 to TRBJ2-1; 8 nucleotides align to TRBD2. The CDR3 is made up of 14 amino acids. CDR1 and CDR2 from the germline V gene are MNHEY and SMNVEV (reference sequence). V trimming: 4 bases; J trimming: 6 bases; junction bases outside the gene matches: 5. This chain's CDR3 is CASSYGLAGNEQFF. In nucleotides, the CDR3 is TGTGCCAGCAGTTACGGACTAGCAGGCAATGAGCAGTTCTTC.

This clone was detected only a few times. The chain couples TRBV29-1 to TRBJ2-2; D possibly corresponds to TRBD1 (5 bases). The V end lost 1 base, the J end lost 10 bases, and 7 bases lay between the germline ends. The CDR3 contains 11 residues. The germline CDR1 and CDR2 sequences are SQVTM and ANQGSEA. In DNA, the CDR3 is TGCAGCGTTGAAGGGGGCGAGGAGCTGTTTTTT. Its translation is CSVEGGEELFF.

The chain recombines TRBV9 with TRBJ2-1, with a weak D call TRBD2 (7 bases). The germline V gene has CDR1 SGDLS and CDR2 YYNGEE. This CDR3 contains 18 residues. Trimming removed 3 bases from V and 2 bases from J, with 21 bases in between. The CDR3 loop reads CASSARGGLAGPYNEQFF. The CDR3 bases are TGTGCCAGCAGCGCAAGGGGGGGTTTGGCCGGGCCCTACAATGAGCAGTTCTTC. Variable domain in full (rest from reference TRBV9 and TRBJ2-1): DSGVTQTPKHLITATGQRVTLRCSPRSGDLSVYWYQQSLDQGLQFLIQYYNGEERAKGNILERFSAQQFPDLHSELNLSSLELGDSALYFCASSARGGLAGPYNEQFFGPGTRLTVL.

The chain combines TRBV7-9 with TRBJ1-5; a possible D gene is TRBD1 (5 bases). The V end lost 4 bases, the J end lost 7 bases, and 8 bases lay between the germline ends. The CDR3 covers 12 residues. Germline CDR1 reads SEHNR; CDR2 reads FQNEAQ (reference sequence). CDR3 nucleotides: TGTGCCAGCAGCTCCGGACAACAGCCCCAGCATTTT. Its translation: CASSSGQQPQHF.

CDR3 nucleotides: TGTGCCAGCAGCTCCGCAGCGGGAGAAACGGGGGAGCTGTTTTTT. Translating it yields CASSSAAGETGELFF. The chain has TRBV7-2 and TRBJ2-2, with TRBD2 matching over 8 bases. Germline assignment: CDR1 SGHTA and CDR2 FQGNSA. V dropped 4 bases and J dropped 8; count of bases not matched to a gene: 9. The CDR3 totals 15 residues.

This chain links TRBV27 with TRBJ2-3; D unclear. Germline V CDR1 and CDR2: MNHEY, SMNVEV (reference sequence). The V and J ends lost 5 bases and 4 bases respectively, with 7 bases between them. This CDR3 is built from 12 residues. The CDR3 region is CASSPNPDTQYF. In DNA form, the CDR3 reads TGTGCCAGCAGTCCTAATCCAGATACGCAGTATTTT.

The chain links TRBV28 to TRBJ2-1; 8 bases line up with TRBD2. The CDR3 length is 16 residues. Germline CDR1 MDHEN, CDR2 SYDVKM. V shed 6 bases and J 2 bases; nucleotides not matched to a gene: 9. CDR3 sequence: CASRSSGLGPYNEQFF. Here the CDR3 DNA reads TGTGCCAGCAGGTCTAGCGGGTTGGGCCCCTACAATGAGCAGTTCTTC.